The 25 T cell receptor beta chains presented below share a single source sample, sequenced in a study of cytomegalovirus exposure and HLA in healthy donors (dated by TCRdb to the late 2010s). Libraries were made using the immunoSEQ multiplex PCR assay. The multiplex PCR relied on a mix of 60 forward primers for TCR Vbeta segments and 13 reverse primers for TCR Jbeta segments. Drawn from immuneACCESS, this table holds only the in-frame rearrangements with V and J called that TCRdb kept. Clones are partly lost; checked studies trace under half to an unresolved V gene and leave the rest unexplained. For this sample there are about 160,000 clones; over 75% appear just once. The top ten constitute less than 2% of the sample. Sequenced input: PBMCs. Receptors were obtained from a woman between 18 and 29 years old in good health and CMV-seronegative.

V usage is TRBV5-8 and J usage is TRBJ2-3; D may be TRBD1 (6 bases). The CDR3 consists of 15 residues. V was pared by 2 bases and J by 2 bases, with 12 bases between. Germline CDR1 reads SGHTS; CDR2 reads YDEGEE. DNA for the CDR3: TGTGCCAGCAGCTTACTGACAGGCCCCACAGATACGCAGTATTTT. Residues: CASSLLTGPTDTQYF. Full variable domain (remainder filled in from reference TRBV5-8 and TRBJ2-3): EAGVTQSPTHLIKTRGQQATLRCSPISGHTSVYWYQQALGLGLQFLLWYDEGEERNRGNFPPRFSGRQFPNYSSELNVNALELEDSALYLCASSLLTGPTDTQYFGPGTRLTVL.

The J gene is TRBJ1-2, the V gene TRBV27; 9 bases map to TRBD1. The V gene's germline CDR1 is MNHEY and CDR2 SMNVEV (reference sequence). V shed 5 bases and J 7 bases; nucleotides not matched to a gene: 5. This CDR3 is built from 13 residues. The CDR3 nucleotides read TGTGCCAGCAGTCAGGACAGGGGAGCTGGCTACACCTTC. The encoded protein is CASSQDRGAGYTF.

The chain is built from TRBV4-2 and TRBJ2-2; TRBD1 matches 9 bases. The trim removed 6 bases at V and 5 bases at J, leaving 7 bases unmatched. The CDR3 is 15 residues long. Germline CDR1 reads LGHNA; CDR2 reads YNFKEQ. The chain's CDR3 is CASRTGTGRTGELFF. Written as DNA, the CDR3 is TGTGCCAGCAGGACCGGGACAGGGAGGACCGGGGAGCTGTTTTTT.

V gene TRBV29-1 combines with J gene TRBJ2-1, with TRBD1 identical over 8 bases. J gave up 3 bases and V 3 bases, and 1 base lay outside the gene matches. Germline CDR1 SQVTM, CDR2 ANQGSEA. The CDR3 totals 13 residues. The CDR3 DNA is TGCAGCGTTGACACAGGGGGCTACAATGAGCAGTTCTTC. Encoded protein: CSVDTGGYNEQFF.

The chain is built from TRBV10-3 and TRBJ2-5, with D possibly TRBD1 on 6 matching bases. The DNA end is more similar to TRBJ2-7, so the J call may be wrong. The V gene's germline CDR1 is ENHRY and CDR2 SYGVKD. CDR3 length equals 15 residues. DNA of the CDR3: TGTGCCATCAGGGAACAGGGTGTTGGGACCTACGAGCAGTACTTC. Protein: CAIREQGVGTYEQYF.

V gene TRBV6-5 combines with J gene TRBJ1-2; possible D gene TRBD1, 6 bases. CDR1 is MNHEY, CDR2 SVGAGI, per germline. This CDR3 comprises 14 residues. Trimming left V 0 bases short and J 6 bases short, with 11 bases between. CDR3 sequence (DNA): TGTGCCAGCAGTTACTCAGGGGGATTGGATGGCTACACCTTC. Translation gives CASSYSGGLDGYTF.

The chain has TRBV4-1 and TRBJ1-1; no definite D call. Deletions cut 3 bases from V and 4 bases from J, with 15 bases between. The CDR3 runs to 15 residues. Germline lookup yields CDR1 MGHRA and CDR2 YSYEKL. The CDR3 DNA follows: TGCGCCAGCAGCCAGGGTGAATTAGCGGGCACTGAAGCTTTCTTT. As protein: CASSQGELAGTEAFF.

The chain has TRBV4-2 and TRBJ1-2; D ambiguous. CDR1 is LGHNA and CDR2 is YNFKEQ in the germline V gene. This CDR3 contains 12 residues. V was trimmed by 0 bases and J by 7 bases, leaving 6 bases between them. The CDR3 sequence is CASSQDASGYTF. As DNA, the CDR3 is TGTGCCAGCAGCCAAGATGCTAGTGGCTACACCTTC.

The V call is TRBV6-6, the J call TRBJ2-7, with a possible D match to TRBD2 (5 bases). The CDR3 loop spans 13 amino acids. Germline loops: CDR1 MNHNY, CDR2 SVGAGI (reference sequence). V dropped 1 base and J dropped 4 bases, with 8 bases sitting between them. DNA of the CDR3: TGTGCCAGCAGTTACTTGAGGGTTTACGAGCAGTACTTC. It is translated as CASSYLRVYEQYF.

The J gene is TRBJ2-2, the V gene TRBV7-2; TRBD1 matches at 7 bases. The ends lost 4 bases at V and 5 bases at J; junction bases unmatched: 13. The CDR3 consists of 17 residues. Germline V CDR1 and CDR2: SGHTA, FQGNSA. The CDR3 is CASSSTSGTVTTGELFF. The CDR3 bases are TGTGCCAGCAGCTCGACGTCAGGGACAGTAACTACCGGGGAGCTGTTTTTT.

The chain links TRBV4-1 to TRBJ1-5; D is unresolved. The CDR3 totals 15 residues. The ends were cut back, 0 bases at V and 6 bases at J, with 12 bases in the middle. The V gene's germline CDR1 is MGHRA and CDR2 YSYEKL. For the CDR3, the DNA is TGCGCCAGCAGCCAAGAAGGATATACGGGTCAGCCCCAGCATTTT. Amino acids: CASSQEGYTGQPQHF.

V usage is TRBV6-6 and J usage is TRBJ1-1; 8 bases line up with TRBD1. Germline V lookup: CDR1 MNHNY, CDR2 SVGAGI (reference sequence). Trimming took 4 bases from V and 1 from J; bases not matched to a gene: 5. The CDR3 is 15 amino acids. The CDR3 is CASSSGTGWNTEAFF. The CDR3 DNA follows: TGTGCCAGCAGTTCCGGGACAGGTTGGAACACTGAAGCTTTCTTT.

This clone was detected only a few times. This chain connects TRBV15 to TRBJ1-4; a weak D match, TRBD1 (5 bases). The CDR3 has 15 amino acids. V dropped 0 bases and J dropped 6 bases, with 11 bases sitting between them. CDR1 and CDR2 (germline): LNHNV, YYDKDF (reference sequence). The CDR3 reads CATSRDGLGDEKLFF. The CDR3 bases are TGTGCCACCAGCAGAGACGGGTTAGGGGATGAAAAACTGTTTTTT.

This clone has a single count. The V call is TRBV29-1, the J call TRBJ2-7; possibly TRBD1 for D (5 bases). V lost 6 bases to trimming and J lost 8 bases, with 11 bases between them. This CDR3 contains 10 residues. In germline, CDR1 is SQVTM, CDR2 ANQGSEA. The CDR3 loop reads CSVADSQQYF. CDR3 DNA sequence: TGCAGCGTCGCCGACAGTCAGCAGTACTTC.

This clone has only one observation. The chain couples TRBV5-6 to TRBJ1-5, with D perhaps TRBD1 (5 bases). There are 14 residues in the CDR3. V was cut by 2 bases and J by 3 bases, with 9 bases left in between. CDR1 is SGHDT, CDR2 YYEEEE, per germline. The CDR3 region is CASSFRGSNQPQHF. The CDR3 bases are TGTGCCAGCAGCTTTCGGGGGTCCAATCAGCCCCAGCATTTT.

The chain recombines TRBV4-1 with TRBJ1-1, with 7 bases matching TRBD1. This CDR3 contains 15 residues. Germline V lookup: CDR1 MGHRA, CDR2 YSYEKL. V was clipped by 0 bases and J by 4 bases; unmatched bases: 5. Here the CDR3 reads CASSQERQGVTEAFF. In nucleotides, the CDR3 is TGCGCCAGCAGCCAAGAGCGACAGGGAGTCACTGAAGCTTTCTTT.

The rearrangement uses TRBV11-1 and TRBJ2-3; no clear D gene. Trimming removed 1 base from V and 7 bases from J, with 9 bases in between. CDR3 length: 13 residues. Germline-derived CDR1 and CDR2 are SGHAT and FQDESV (reference sequence). CDR3 sequence (DNA): TGTGCCAGCAGCTTAGGTCAACAAAATACGCAGTATTTT. Protein: CASSLGQQNTQYF.

The chain has TRBV5-5 and TRBJ1-2; a possible D gene is TRBD1 (6 bases). CDR1 is SGHKS and CDR2 is YYEKEE in the germline V gene (reference sequence). The CDR3 extends over 16 amino acids. The germline V and J ends were trimmed by 0 bases and 2 bases, with 14 bases remaining between them. CDR3 in DNA: TGTGCCAGCAGCTTGGAAGCTATGGACAGAAACTATGGCTACACCTTC. Its translation is CASSLEAMDRNYGYTF. Variable domain in full (rest from reference TRBV5-5 and TRBJ1-2): DAGVTQSPTHLIKTRGQQVTLRCSPISGHKSVSWYQQVLGQGPQFIFQYYEKEERGRGNFPDRFSARQFPNYSSELNVNALLLGDSALYLCASSLEAMDRNYGYTFGSGTRLTVV.

The chain couples TRBV11-3 to TRBJ2-7; D is perhaps TRBD1 (5 bases). This CDR3 has 15 amino acids. V lost 2 bases to trimming and J lost 2 bases, with 13 bases between them. The germline V gene has CDR1 SGHNT and CDR2 YENEEA. The chain's CDR3 is CASSLRAGIPYEQYF. CDR3 bases: TGTGCCAGCAGCTTACGAGCAGGGATACCCTACGAGCAGTACTTC.

The chain recombines TRBV5-1 with TRBJ1-2; TRBD1 is a possible D gene (6 bases). Trimming removed 2 bases from V and 3 bases from J, with 11 bases in between. Germline V CDR1 and CDR2: SGHRS, YFSETQ. This CDR3 comprises 14 residues. CDR3 loop: CASSFQAGDYGYTF. The CDR3 DNA sequence: TGCGCCAGCAGCTTCCAGGCAGGGGACTATGGCTACACCTTC.

This clone was observed once. V and J are TRBV19 and TRBJ2-4; 8 positions match TRBD1. The CDR3 covers 13 residues. Germline V gene data show CDR1 as LNHDA and CDR2 as SQIVND (reference sequence). With 8 bases clipped from V and 5 bases from J, the junction kept 5 bases outside the gene matches. This CDR3 is CASALDRENIQYF. The CDR3 region has the DNA TGTGCCAGTGCGCTGGACAGGGAAAACATTCAGTACTTC.

With regard to this clone: An end of the junction does not agree with germline; a read error may underlie this. The gene calls are TRBV7-9 and TRBJ2-7; 8 bases fit TRBD2. The CDR3 sequence is 14 residues long. Germline-derived CDR1 and CDR2 are SEHNR and FQNEAQ (reference sequence). The CDR3 DNA follows: TGTTCCAGCAGCTTAGCCGGGAGGGCCTACGAGCAGTACTTC. Translated, it gives CSSSLAGRAYEQYF.

This chain connects TRBV5-5 to TRBJ1-3, with 7 positions matching TRBD1. Germline V gene sequence: CDR1 SGHKS, CDR2 YYEKEE (reference sequence). The junction had 5 bases not matched to a gene; V was cut back by 4 bases and J by 4 bases. This CDR3 spans 14 amino acids. CDR3 protein: CASSLGQVGNTIYF. As DNA, the CDR3 is TGTGCCAGCAGCCTTGGACAGGTCGGAAACACCATATATTTT.

J is TRBJ2-1 and V is TRBV5-4, with 11 bases that match TRBD1. Trimming removed 4 bases from V and 6 bases from J; junction bases left unmatched: 9. This CDR3 is 16 amino acids long. CDR1 is SGHNT, CDR2 YYREEE, per germline (reference sequence). The CDR3 protein is CASSQWGQGDSNEQFF. CDR3 nucleotides: TGTGCCAGCAGCCAATGGGGACAGGGGGACAGCAATGAGCAGTTCTTC. The variable domain in full, with the rest retrieved from reference TRBV5-4 and TRBJ2-1, is ETGVTQSPTHLIKTRGQQVTLRCSSQSGHNTVSWYQQALGQGPQFIFQYYREEENGRGNFPPRFSGLQFPNYSSELNVNALELDDSALYLCASSQWGQGDSNEQFFGPGTRLTVL.

The chain joins TRBV6-4 to TRBJ2-7; D is possibly TRBD1 (5 bases). V shed 2 bases and J shed 5 bases, with 13 bases lying between them. This CDR3 has 14 amino acids. CDR1 is MRHNA and CDR2 is SNTAGT in the germline V gene. CDR3 in amino acids: CASSDEQEIDEQYF. The CDR3 DNA reads as TGTGCCAGCAGTGACGAACAGGAGATCGACGAGCAGTACTTC.